These T cell receptor beta chains were read from a single sample in a study of T cells in Graves' hyperthyroidism and ophthalmopathy. TCRdb re-analysed the multiplex PCR reads in MiXCR, keeping a single row per CDR3 protein. This repertoire shows approximately 480,000 distinct CDR3 sequences, less than 25% found once; its top ten account for 26%. Sample: blood. These receptor sequences come from a young man with Graves' hyperthyroidism. The CDR3 runs from the conserved cysteine through the conserved F or W. The order of the fields is D gene, J gene, clone size, CDR3 length, V gene, CDR3 DNA, CDR3 protein. A D gene is named only where the DNA matches it firmly. Only some rows state a clone size, as once, few, many or a class for expanded clones.

. TRBJ1-5 many 15 TRBV19 TGTGCCAGTAGCCGCGCGGGGGAGAGCAATCAGCCCCAGCATTTT CASSRAGESNQPQHF
. TRBJ2-5 . 13 TRBV7-6 TGTGCCAGCAGCTTAGCGTACATGGAGACCCAGTACTTC CASSLAYMETQYF
. TRBJ2-1 few 12 TRBV30 TGTGCCTGGAGTGCCCGCTACAATGAGCAGTTCTTC CAWSARYNEQFF
. TRBJ2-7 few 14 TRBV12-3/TRBV12-4 TGTGCCAGCAGTTTAAACGGGAGAACGAGCGAGCAGTACTTC CASSLNGRTSEQYF
. TRBJ2-5 . 14 TRBV6-2/TRBV6-3 TGTGCCAGCAGTTACGCCGACGAGGTGGAGACCCAGTACTTC CASSYADEVETQYF
. TRBJ1-1 many 16 TRBV28 TGTGCCAGCAGTTTATATTCAGCCCAACCGAACACTGAAGCTTTCTTT CASSLYSAQPNTEAFF
. TRBJ2-4 . 15 TRBV28 TGTGCCAGTACCCCATTGACAAGTCCCTTAAACATGCAGTACTTC CASTPLTSPLNMQYF
. TRBJ1-5 . 16 TRBV7-8 TGTGCCAGCAGCTTATCTACAGGACGTAGCAATCAGCCCCAGCATTTT CASSLSTGRSNQPQHF
. TRBJ1-1 many 12 TRBV28 TGTGCCACCCTACGCGGGTCTACTGAAGCTTTCTTT CATLRGSTEAFF
TRBD1 TRBJ2-2 many 17 TRBV6-5 TGTGCCAGCAGTTTGTCTCCCGGGACAGCGAACACCGGGGAGCTGTTTTTT CASSLSPGTANTGELFF
. TRBJ1-1 . 11 TRBV27 TGTGCCAGCATCAGAAACGCTGAAGCTTTCTTT CASIRNAEAFF
. TRBJ2-2 many 15 TRBV12-3/TRBV12-4 TGTGCCAGCAGTTTTTGGGGGGCCGGCACCGGGGAGCTGTTTTTT CASSFWGAGTGELFF
. TRBJ1-2 many 15 TRBV6-1 TGTGCCAGCAGTGAAGCGCGGGGCAGGGCGGGCGGCTACACCTTC CASSEARGRAGGYTF
. TRBJ2-5 . 15 TRBV7-3 TGTGCCAGCAGCTTACTCCCAGGGCCCCAAGAGACCCAGTACTTC CASSLLPGPQETQYF
. TRBJ2-5 many 14 TRBV11-2 TGTGCCAGCAGCTCTAACCAGGGCGGAGAGACCCAGTACTTC CASSSNQGGETQYF
. TRBJ2-5 . 12 TRBV29-1 TGCAGCGTTGGGCAGGTTTCAGAGACCCAGTACTTC CSVGQVSETQYF
. TRBJ1-5 many 17 TRBV29-1 TGCAGCGTTGAAGATCTACTGGCAGGGCGGGTACTTCAGCCCCAGCATTTT CSVEDLLAGRVLQPQHF
. TRBJ1-1 many 13 TRBV6-5 TGTGCCAGCAGTTGGCCGCAAGGGCCTGAAACTTTCTTT CASSWPQGPETFF
. TRBJ1-1 many 12 TRBV13 TGTGCCAGCAGCGATATGAACACTGAAGCTTTCTTT CASSDMNTEAFF
TRBD1 TRBJ2-7 . 18 TRBV5-1 TGCGCCAGCAGCTTCACATCCCATGTGGGACAGGGGGCCTACGAGCAGTACTTC CASSFTSHVGQGAYEQYF
TRBD1 TRBJ1-5 . 14 TRBV28 TGTGCCAGCAGTTTAGCCGGGACAGCTCAGCCCCAGCATTTT CASSLAGTAQPQHF
TRBD1 TRBJ1-1 many 16 TRBV18 TGTGCCAGTAACCCGTCTCGACAGGGGGGAGCAACTGAAGCTTTCTTT CASNPSRQGGATEAFF